This T cell receptor (beta chain) was retrieved from a study of spatial heterogeneity in lung cancer. About the research overall: A total of around 67 untreated early-stage non-small cell lung cancer patients served as donors. Sequenced follow-up PBMC samples came a median of approximately 2 years after resection, where available. On average, each unique TCR and UMI combination appeared more than ten times in raw reads.

In this sample, this clonotype turned up a few times. Time point meaning: blood at routine non-recurrence follow-up after resection. MiXCR was run by TCRdb on the 5' RACE reads, yielding one entry per CDR3 protein. Seen here are about 120,000 distinct CDR3 sequences, about 10% observed once, and the top ten hold 24%. In germline, CDR1 is SGDLS, CDR2 YYNGEE. V was pared by 0 bases and J by 3 bases, with 7 bases of the junction left unmatched. The CDR3 has 17 residues. This chain links TRBV9 with TRBJ2-1; 9 bases fit TRBD1. This TCR was recovered from a female donor with early-stage non-small cell lung cancer. The source was PBMCs, collected at follow-up. CDR3 in amino acids: CASSVDPQGASYNEQFF. CDR3 nucleotides: TGTGCCAGCAGCGTAGACCCACAGGGGGCGAGCTACAATGAGCAGTTCTTC.